Listed below are T cell receptor beta chains from one sample, sequenced in a study of identifying expanded T cells in peripheral blood. Using immunoSEQ multiplex PCR, the repertoire was profiled, and TCRdb retains in-frame clones only, with some absent. In the table there are about 81,000 clones, around 83% of which are singletons. Sequencing used blood. The receptors stem from a person between 18 and 75 years old in good health. Each CDR3 is given with its conserved first and last residue. Each record gives: clone size, J gene, D gene, V gene, CDR3 protein, CDR3 DNA. A D gene is named only where the DNA matches it firmly. The size field is filled for only some rows; it gives once, few, many or a size class.

clone size: -; J gene: TRBJ2-2; D gene: -; V gene: TRBV6-6; CDR3 protein: CASRAKGGQNTGELFF; CDR3 DNA: TGTGCCAGCAGGGCGAAGGGGGGGCAGAACACCGGGGAGCTGTTTTTT
clone size: -; J gene: TRBJ2-7; D gene: TRBD1; V gene: TRBV5-6; CDR3 protein: CASSETAGTGNPYEQYF; CDR3 DNA: TGTGCCAGCAGCGAAACCGCCGGGACAGGAAACCCCTACGAGCAGTACTTC
clone size: -; J gene: TRBJ2-7; D gene: -; V gene: TRBV2; CDR3 protein: CATKVGYPGSYEQYF; CDR3 DNA: TGTGCCACTAAGGTGGGATACCCCGGCTCCTACGAGCAGTACTTC
clone size: -; J gene: TRBJ1-4; D gene: -; V gene: TRBV19; CDR3 protein: CASNRGEGNEKLFF; CDR3 DNA: TGTGCCAGTAACCGGGGGGAAGGAAATGAAAAACTGTTTTTT
clone size: -; J gene: TRBJ2-3; D gene: TRBD2; V gene: TRBV27; CDR3 protein: CASSSMTSGSTDTQYF; CDR3 DNA: TGTGCCAGCAGCTCCATGACTAGCGGTAGCACAGATACGCAGTATTTT
clone size: -; J gene: TRBJ1-1; D gene: -; V gene: TRBV2; CDR3 protein: CASSWAGGGESEAFF; CDR3 DNA: TGTGCCAGCAGTTGGGCGGGAGGGGGAGAGTCTGAAGCTTTCTTT
clone size: -; J gene: TRBJ2-2; D gene: TRBD1; V gene: TRBV28; CDR3 protein: CASSHSGTGWTGELFF; CDR3 DNA: TGTGCCAGCAGTCACTCCGGGACAGGGTGGACCGGGGAGCTGTTTTTT
clone size: -; J gene: TRBJ2-5; D gene: -; V gene: TRBV28; CDR3 protein: CASTVGETQYF; CDR3 DNA: TGTGCCAGCACCGTAGGGGAGACCCAGTACTTC
clone size: -; J gene: TRBJ1-1; D gene: -; V gene: TRBV9; CDR3 protein: CASSVSQGENTEAFF; CDR3 DNA: TGTGCCAGCAGCGTCTCGCAAGGGGAGAACACTGAAGCTTTCTTT
clone size: -; J gene: TRBJ1-2; D gene: -; V gene: TRBV12-2; CDR3 protein: CASRLAGNGYTF; CDR3 DNA: TGTGCAAGTCGCTTAGCGGGGAATGGCTACACCTTC
clone size: -; J gene: TRBJ2-3; D gene: -; V gene: TRBV6-5; CDR3 protein: CASSLREPSLGTQYF; CDR3 DNA: TGTGCCAGCAGCTTACGCGAACCAAGCTTGGGTACGCAGTATTTT
clone size: -; J gene: TRBJ2-7; D gene: TRBD1; V gene: TRBV30; CDR3 protein: CAWSTGQGTYEQYF; CDR3 DNA: TGTGCCTGGAGTACCGGACAGGGGACCTACGAGCAGTACTTC
clone size: -; J gene: TRBJ2-7; D gene: TRBD2; V gene: TRBV29-1; CDR3 protein: CSGPPSGRPIYEQYF; CDR3 DNA: TGCAGCGGTCCCCCCAGCGGGAGGCCCATCTACGAGCAGTACTTC
clone size: -; J gene: TRBJ2-7; D gene: -; V gene: TRBV15; CDR3 protein: CATSRAVIGSYEQYF; CDR3 DNA: TGTGCCACCAGCAGAGCCGTTATAGGCTCCTACGAGCAGTACTTC
clone size: -; J gene: TRBJ1-5; D gene: -; V gene: TRBV9; CDR3 protein: CASSVEGTFNQPQHF; CDR3 DNA: TGTGCCAGCAGCGTAGAGGGAACCTTCAATCAGCCCCAGCATTTT
clone size: -; J gene: TRBJ2-7; D gene: -; V gene: TRBV5-1; CDR3 protein: CASSLGMDYEQYF; CDR3 DNA: TGCGCCAGCAGCTTGGGGATGGACTACGAGCAGTACTTC
clone size: -; J gene: TRBJ2-4; D gene: TRBD1; V gene: TRBV28; CDR3 protein: CASSLAGGGLAKNIQYF; CDR3 DNA: TGTGCCAGCAGTTTGGCAGGGGGCGGTTTGGCCAAAAACATTCAGTACTTC
clone size: -; J gene: TRBJ2-2; D gene: -; V gene: TRBV7-2; CDR3 protein: CASSSQGGGAGELFF; CDR3 DNA: TGTGCCAGCAGCTCCCAGGGAGGAGGGGCCGGGGAGCTGTTTTTT
clone size: -; J gene: TRBJ2-7; D gene: -; V gene: TRBV6-1; CDR3 protein: CASSEVRPPAEQYF; CDR3 DNA: TGTGCCAGCAGTGAAGTTCGCCCGCCCGCCGAGCAGTACTTC
clone size: -; J gene: TRBJ2-7; D gene: -; V gene: TRBV6-5; CDR3 protein: CASSFGQYEQYF; CDR3 DNA: TGTGCCAGCAGTTTCGGACAGTACGAGCAGTACTTC
clone size: -; J gene: TRBJ1-1; D gene: -; V gene: TRBV28; CDR3 protein: CASSTLAPNTEAFF; CDR3 DNA: TGTGCCAGCAGTACCCTCGCCCCGAACACTGAAGCTTTCTTT
clone size: -; J gene: TRBJ1-5; D gene: -; V gene: TRBV6-1; CDR3 protein: CASSGSRQAFQHF; CDR3 DNA: TGTGCCAGCAGTGGTTCCCGGCAGGCTTTCCAGCATTTT
clone size: -; J gene: TRBJ2-1; D gene: TRBD2; V gene: TRBV29-1; CDR3 protein: CSVDRTSVYNEQFF; CDR3 DNA: TGCAGCGTTGATAGGACTAGCGTGTACAATGAGCAGTTCTTC
clone size: -; J gene: TRBJ2-7; D gene: -; V gene: TRBV5-4; CDR3 protein: CASSFKRSPGHEQYF; CDR3 DNA: TGTGCCAGCAGCTTTAAGCGGTCCCCCGGGCACGAGCAGTACTTC
clone size: -; J gene: TRBJ2-2; D gene: -; V gene: TRBV5-1; CDR3 protein: CASSLSGTPGTGELFF; CDR3 DNA: TGCGCCAGCAGCTTGTCCGGGACACCCGGTACCGGGGAGCTGTTTTTT
clone size: -; J gene: TRBJ1-4; D gene: -; V gene: TRBV15; CDR3 protein: CATSEGSEKLFF; CDR3 DNA: TGTGCCACCAGCGAGGGGTCTGAAAAACTGTTTTTT
clone size: -; J gene: TRBJ2-3; D gene: -; V gene: TRBV6-1; CDR3 protein: CASSEIGFRGPTDTQYF; CDR3 DNA: TGTGCCAGCAGTGAAATTGGTTTTCGGGGGCCCACAGATACGCAGTATTTT
clone size: -; J gene: TRBJ2-1; D gene: -; V gene: TRBV4-3; CDR3 protein: CASSQDYREWSYNEQFF; CDR3 DNA: TGCGCCAGCAGCCAAGACTACAGGGAGTGGTCCTACAATGAGCAGTTCTTC
clone size: once; J gene: TRBJ2-7; D gene: TRBD2; V gene: TRBV19; CDR3 protein: CASSIASGTPYEQYF; CDR3 DNA: TGTGCCAGTAGTATAGCGAGCGGGACCCCCTACGAGCAGTACTTC
clone size: -; J gene: TRBJ1-1; D gene: -; V gene: TRBV11-1; CDR3 protein: CASSHPGNTEAFF; CDR3 DNA: TGTGCCAGCAGCCACCCAGGGAACACTGAAGCTTTCTTT
clone size: -; J gene: TRBJ1-4; D gene: TRBD1; V gene: TRBV18; CDR3 protein: CASSPDPGQGEKLFF; CDR3 DNA: TGTGCCAGCTCACCTGATCCGGGACAGGGGGAAAAACTGTTTTTT
clone size: -; J gene: TRBJ2-6; D gene: -; V gene: TRBV19; CDR3 protein: CASSMASSGANVLTF; CDR3 DNA: TGTGCCAGTAGTATGGCCAGTTCTGGGGCCAACGTCCTGACTTTC
clone size: -; J gene: TRBJ1-3; D gene: -; V gene: TRBV7-8; CDR3 protein: CASTAGNTIYF; CDR3 DNA: TGTGCCAGCACCGCTGGAAACACCATATATTTT
clone size: once; J gene: TRBJ1-3; D gene: TRBD1; V gene: TRBV28; CDR3 protein: CASSLWGDRPSGNTIYF; CDR3 DNA: TGTGCCAGCAGTTTATGGGGGGACAGGCCCTCTGGAAACACCATATATTTT
clone size: once; J gene: TRBJ2-7; D gene: -; V gene: TRBV7-9; CDR3 protein: CASSSHYEQYF; CDR3 DNA: TGTGCCAGCAGCTCGCACTACGAGCAGTACTTC
clone size: -; J gene: TRBJ2-5; D gene: TRBD2; V gene: TRBV27; CDR3 protein: CASSPLAGVPETQYF; CDR3 DNA: TGTGCCAGCAGTCCTCTAGCGGGAGTTCCAGAGACCCAGTACTTC
clone size: -; J gene: TRBJ1-2; D gene: -; V gene: TRBV28; CDR3 protein: CASSFAMWGYTF; CDR3 DNA: TGTGCCAGCAGTTTCGCCATGTGGGGCTACACCTTC
clone size: -; J gene: TRBJ2-7; D gene: TRBD1; V gene: TRBV28; CDR3 protein: CASSDRAKFYEQYF; CDR3 DNA: TGTGCCAGCAGTGACAGGGCTAAATTCTACGAGCAGTACTTC
clone size: -; J gene: TRBJ2-7; D gene: TRBD2; V gene: TRBV7-2; CDR3 protein: CASSLGAGTSYYF; CDR3 DNA: TGTGCCAGCAGCTTAGGTGCCGGGACTAGTTACTACTTC